These T cell receptor beta chains were read from a single sample in a study of identical twins. TCRdb fed the 5' RACE reads into MiXCR, producing one record per CDR3 protein. The repertoire holds 400,000 to 500,000 distinct CDR3 sequences, with approximately 14% as singletons. These data were likewise used in another study, on yellow fever vaccine responses in identical twins.

Sequences were obtained from CD4+ T cells sorted from blood. These receptors all stem from a woman younger than 35 in good health. CDR3s include the opening cysteine and the closing phenylalanine or tryptophan. A D gene is named only where the DNA matches it firmly. Some rows have no size entry. The others give once, few or many, or a class for an expanded clone.

>.|.|TRBV11-2|TRBJ2-3
CAISFAGTDTQYF
TGTGCCATCAGCTTTGCCGGAACAGATACGCAGTATTTT
>few|TRBD2|TRBV3-1|TRBJ2-5
CASSQAPRLAGPQETQYF
TGTGCCAGCAGCCAAGCGCCGAGACTAGCGGGCCCGCAAGAGACCCAGTACTTC
>.|TRBD1|TRBV2|TRBJ1-1
CASSTYPGQGLKAFF
TGTGCCAGCAGTACATATCCGGGACAGGGATTAAAAGCTTTCTTT
>few|TRBD2|TRBV10-3|TRBJ2-3
CATRTSGDTDTQYF
TGTGCCACCCGGACTAGCGGGGACACAGATACGCAGTATTTT
>once|TRBD2|TRBV5-6|TRBJ2-7
CASSPKLERLPSSGNLYEQYF
TGTGCCAGCAGCCCGAAATTGGAGCGACTCCCTTCTAGCGGAAACCTTTACGAGCAGTACTTC
>.|.|TRBV12-3/TRBV12-4|TRBJ2-1
CASRFGRRYGSYNEQFF
TGTGCCAGCCGATTCGGCCGAAGATACGGTTCCTACAATGAGCAGTTCTTC
>few|TRBD2|TRBV6-1|TRBJ2-7
CASTRFGGTSGSEQYF
TGTGCCAGCACCCGCTTCGGGGGGACTAGCGGGAGCGAGCAGTACTTC
>.|.|TRBV10-3|TRBJ1-4
CAIRGEDEKLFF
TGTGCCATCAGGGGGGAGGATGAAAAACTGTTTTTT
>few|.|TRBV10-3|TRBJ1-1
CAITPAWDTEAFF
TGTGCCATCACCCCTGCCTGGGACACTGAAGCTTTCTTT
>few|TRBD2|TRBV20-1|TRBJ2-2
CSARVRSGRGTGELFF
TGCAGTGCTAGAGTAAGGAGCGGGAGAGGGACCGGGGAGCTGTTTTTT
>many|.|TRBV3-1|TRBJ2-5
CASSQGPQIQETQYF
TGTGCCAGCAGCCAAGGCCCTCAGATCCAAGAGACCCAGTACTTC
>many|TRBD1|TRBV12-3/TRBV12-4|TRBJ2-3
CASREDRGADTQYF
TGTGCCAGCAGGGAGGACAGGGGGGCAGATACGCAGTATTTT
>few|.|TRBV5-4|TRBJ2-1
CASSPGIVQGDEQFF
TGTGCCAGCAGCCCCGGGATCGTACAGGGCGATGAGCAGTTCTTC
>few|TRBD1|TRBV28|TRBJ2-2
CASSLHRDRNTGELFF
TGTGCCAGCAGTCTACACCGGGACAGAAACACCGGGGAGCTGTTTTTT
>.|TRBD1|TRBV12-3/TRBV12-4|TRBJ2-7
CASGMTGVEQYF
TGTGCCAGCGGCATGACAGGGGTCGAGCAGTACTTC
>.|.|TRBV20-1|TRBJ2-7
CSARVTDSAYEQYF
TGCAGTGCTAGAGTTACGGACAGCGCCTACGAGCAGTACTTC
>few|.|TRBV5-1|TRBJ2-3
CASSLSTELDTQYF
TGCGCCAGCAGCTTATCGACGGAACTAGATACGCAGTATTTT
>many|.|TRBV29-1|TRBJ2-1
CSGGQWGGEQFF
TGCAGCGGTGGGCAGTGGGGAGGTGAGCAGTTCTTC
>many|.|TRBV29-1|TRBJ2-1
CSVSAPGATYNEQFF
TGCAGCGTTTCGGCCCCCGGAGCTACCTACAATGAGCAGTTCTTC
>.|TRBD2|TRBV2|TRBJ2-5
CASTPGISGGARETQYF
TGTGCCAGCACCCCCGGGATAAGCGGGGGGGCACGAGAGACCCAGTACTTC
>few|.|TRBV7-3|TRBJ2-3
CASSLLLRLQGADTQYF
TGTGCCAGCAGCCTCCTCCTGCGTCTACAGGGAGCAGATACGCAGTATTTT
>few|TRBD2|TRBV25-1|TRBJ2-2
CASSWAGGTNTGELFF
TGTGCCAGCAGTTGGGCCGGGGGGACGAACACCGGGGAGCTGTTTTTT
>.|TRBD2|TRBV20-1|TRBJ2-1
CSAPPRTSGYNEQFF
TGCAGTGCTCCACCTCGGACTAGCGGTTACAATGAGCAGTTCTTC
>.|.|TRBV20-1|TRBJ2-3
CSARALKELTDTQYF
TGCAGTGCTAGGGCCCTGAAGGAACTGACAGATACGCAGTATTTT
>.|.|TRBV20-1|TRBJ2-7
CSAPFNRDTLYEQYF
TGCAGTGCTCCGTTCAACAGGGACACCCTCTACGAGCAGTACTTC
>.|.|TRBV19|TRBJ1-1
CATKTGNTEAFF
TGTGCTACTAAGACGGGGAACACTGAAGCTTTCTTT
>.|TRBD2|TRBV7-9|TRBJ2-1
CASSPQRGGHNEQFF
TGTGCCAGCAGCCCGCAACGGGGGGGGCACAATGAGCAGTTCTTC
>many|.|TRBV6-2/TRBV6-3|TRBJ2-5
CASSWSGTSQETQYF
TGTGCCAGCAGCTGGTCCGGGACAAGTCAAGAGACCCAGTACTTC
>few|TRBD2|TRBV6-2/TRBV6-3|TRBJ2-2
CASSYLAGGTGELFF
TGTGCCAGCAGTTATCTAGCGGGAGGGACCGGGGAGCTGTTTTTT
>few|.|TRBV3-1|TRBJ1-2
CASSQVGYGYTF
TGTGCCAGCAGCCAAGTGGGGTATGGCTACACCTTC
>.|.|TRBV6-5|TRBJ1-1
CASSTPAEAFF
TGTGCCAGCAGTACTCCGGCTGAAGCTTTCTTT
>.|.|TRBV5-1|TRBJ2-1
CASSSRLTDAEQFF
TGCGCCAGCAGCTCGCGGTTGACGGACGCCGAGCAGTTCTTC
>.|TRBD2|TRBV7-8|TRBJ2-7
CASSLTPAGGSWGEQYF
TGTGCCAGCAGCTTAACTCCAGCGGGGGGCTCTTGGGGAGAGCAGTACTTC
>few|.|TRBV29-1|TRBJ2-2
CSVLGTVNTGELFF
TGCAGCGTTTTGGGGACGGTGAACACCGGGGAGCTGTTTTTT
>.|.|TRBV18|TRBJ2-7
CASSPAQVSYEQYF
TGTGCCAGCTCACCGGCGCAGGTTAGCTACGAGCAGTACTTC
>.|.|TRBV2|TRBJ2-6
CASRGAPALSGANVLTF
TGTGCCAGCAGGGGGGCACCTGCTCTAAGTGGGGCCAACGTCCTGACTTTC
>few|TRBD2|TRBV18|TRBJ2-1
CASSRGTSDYNEQFF
TGTGCCAGCTCACGGGGGACTAGCGACTACAATGAGCAGTTCTTC